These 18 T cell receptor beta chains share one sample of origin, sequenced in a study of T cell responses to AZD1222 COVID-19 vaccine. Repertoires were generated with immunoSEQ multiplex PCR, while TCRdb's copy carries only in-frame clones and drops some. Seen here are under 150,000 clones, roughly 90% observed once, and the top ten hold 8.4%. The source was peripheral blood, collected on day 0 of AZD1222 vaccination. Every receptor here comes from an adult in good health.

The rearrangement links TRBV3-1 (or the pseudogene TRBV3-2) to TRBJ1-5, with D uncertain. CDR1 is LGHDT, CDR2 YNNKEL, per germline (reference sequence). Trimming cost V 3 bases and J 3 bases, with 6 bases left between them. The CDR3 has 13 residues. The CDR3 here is CASSQQVNQPQHF. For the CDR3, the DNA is TGTGCCAGCAGCCAGCAGGTCAATCAGCCCCAGCATTTT.

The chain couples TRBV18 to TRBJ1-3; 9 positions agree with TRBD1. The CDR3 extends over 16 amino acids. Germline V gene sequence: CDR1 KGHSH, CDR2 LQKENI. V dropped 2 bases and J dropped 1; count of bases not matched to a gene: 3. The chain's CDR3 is CASSPTGGASGNTIYF. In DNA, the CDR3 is TGTGCCAGCTCACCAACAGGGGGCGCTTCTGGAAACACCATATATTTT.

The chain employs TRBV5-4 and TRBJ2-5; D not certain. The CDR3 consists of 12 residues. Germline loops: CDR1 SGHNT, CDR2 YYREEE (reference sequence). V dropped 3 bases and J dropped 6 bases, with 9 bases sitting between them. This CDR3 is CASSSALKTQYF. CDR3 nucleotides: TGTGCCAGCAGCTCCGCCCTCAAGACCCAGTACTTC.

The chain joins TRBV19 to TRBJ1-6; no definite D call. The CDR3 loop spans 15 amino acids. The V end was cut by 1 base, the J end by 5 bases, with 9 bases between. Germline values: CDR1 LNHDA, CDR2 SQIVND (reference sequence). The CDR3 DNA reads TGTGCCAGTAGTATAGGGACTGCCGATAATTCACCCCTCCACTTT. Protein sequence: CASSIGTADNSPLHF. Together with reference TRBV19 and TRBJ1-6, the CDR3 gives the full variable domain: DGGITQSPKYLFRKEGQNVTLSCEQNLNHDAMYWYRQDPGQGLRLIYYSQIVNDFQKGDIAEGYSVSREKKESFPLTVTSAQKNPTAFYLCASSIGTADNSPLHFGNGTRLTVT.

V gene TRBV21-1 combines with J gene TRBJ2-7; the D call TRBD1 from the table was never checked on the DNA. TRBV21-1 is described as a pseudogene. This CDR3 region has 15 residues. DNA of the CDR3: TGTGCCAGCAGCAAAGATACAGTTAACTCCTACGAGCAGTACTTC. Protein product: CASSKDTVNSYEQYF.

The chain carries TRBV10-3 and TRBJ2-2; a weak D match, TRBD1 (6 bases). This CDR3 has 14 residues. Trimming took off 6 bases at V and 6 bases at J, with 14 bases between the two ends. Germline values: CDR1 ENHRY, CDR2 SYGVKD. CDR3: CAIRERQAAGELFF. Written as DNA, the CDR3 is TGTGCCATCAGGGAAAGACAGGCGGCCGGGGAGCTGTTTTTT.

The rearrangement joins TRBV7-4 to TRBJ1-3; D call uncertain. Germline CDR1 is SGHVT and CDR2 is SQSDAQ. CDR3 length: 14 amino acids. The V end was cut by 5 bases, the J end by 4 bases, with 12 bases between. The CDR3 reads CASSEKGRGNTIYF. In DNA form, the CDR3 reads TGTGCCAGCAGCGAGAAAGGGCGGGGAAACACCATATATTTT.

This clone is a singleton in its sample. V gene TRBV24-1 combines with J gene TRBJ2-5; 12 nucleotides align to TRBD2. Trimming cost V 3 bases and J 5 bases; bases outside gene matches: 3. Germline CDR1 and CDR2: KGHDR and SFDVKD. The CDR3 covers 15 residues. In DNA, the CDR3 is TGTGCCACCAGTGATGCCGGGACTAGCGGGGAGACCCAGTACTTC. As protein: CATSDAGTSGETQYF.

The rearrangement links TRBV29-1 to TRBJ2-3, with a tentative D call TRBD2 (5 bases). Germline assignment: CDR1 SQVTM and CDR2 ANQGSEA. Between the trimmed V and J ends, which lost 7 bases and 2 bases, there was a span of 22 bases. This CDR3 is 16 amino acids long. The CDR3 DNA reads TGCAGCGCCTCCGCAGGACTCGCAAGATTCACAGATACGCAGTATTTT. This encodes CSASAGLARFTDTQYF.

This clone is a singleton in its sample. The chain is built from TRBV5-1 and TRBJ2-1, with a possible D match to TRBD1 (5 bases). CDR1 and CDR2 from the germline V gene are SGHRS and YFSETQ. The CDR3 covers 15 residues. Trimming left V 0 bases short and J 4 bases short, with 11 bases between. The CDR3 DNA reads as TGCGCCAGCAGCTTGGGCAGGGTGTCTTACAATGAGCAGTTCTTC. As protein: CASSLGRVSYNEQFF.

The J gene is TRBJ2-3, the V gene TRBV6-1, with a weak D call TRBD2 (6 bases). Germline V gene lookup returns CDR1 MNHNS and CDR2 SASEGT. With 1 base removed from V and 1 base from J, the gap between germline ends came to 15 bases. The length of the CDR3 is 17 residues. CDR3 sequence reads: CASSEGEDFRGTDTQYF. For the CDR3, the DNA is TGTGCCAGCAGTGAAGGGGAGGATTTTCGAGGCACAGATACGCAGTATTTT.

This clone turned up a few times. This chain's CDR3 is CASSSGQGVPGNYGYTF. CDR3 nucleotide sequence: TGTGCCAGTAGTTCCGGCCAGGGCGTACCGGGTAACTATGGCTACACCTTC. The chain joins TRBV19 to TRBJ1-2; D is perhaps TRBD1 (5 bases). Germline V gives CDR1 LNHDA, CDR2 SQIVND (reference sequence). Trimming shortened V by 5 bases and J by 1 base, and 20 bases separated the two germline ends. The CDR3 has 17 amino acids.

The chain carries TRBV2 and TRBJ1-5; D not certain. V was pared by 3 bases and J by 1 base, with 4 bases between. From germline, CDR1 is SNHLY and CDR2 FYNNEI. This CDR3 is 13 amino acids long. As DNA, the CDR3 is TGTGCCAGCAGTGACGTCAGCAATCAGCCCCAGCATTTT. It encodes CASSDVSNQPQHF.

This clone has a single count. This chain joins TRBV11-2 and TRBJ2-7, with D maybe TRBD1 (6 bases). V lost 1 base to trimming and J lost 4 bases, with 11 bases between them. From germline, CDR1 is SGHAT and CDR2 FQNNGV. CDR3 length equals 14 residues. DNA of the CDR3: TGTGCCAGCAGCTTAGCTCTGGGGGCTTACGAGCAGTACTTC. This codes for CASSLALGAYEQYF.

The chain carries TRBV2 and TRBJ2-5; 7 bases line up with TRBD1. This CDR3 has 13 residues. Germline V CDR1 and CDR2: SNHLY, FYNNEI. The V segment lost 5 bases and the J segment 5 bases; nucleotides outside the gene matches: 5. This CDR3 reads CASSRTGLETQYF. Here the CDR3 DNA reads TGTGCCAGCAGTCGGACAGGTTTGGAGACCCAGTACTTC. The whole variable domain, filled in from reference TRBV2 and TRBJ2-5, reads EPEVTQTPSHQVTQMGQEVILRCVPISNHLYFYWYRQILGQKVEFLVSFYNNEISEKSEIFDDQFSVERPDGSNFTLKIRSTKLEDSAMYFCASSRTGLETQYFGPGTRLLVL.

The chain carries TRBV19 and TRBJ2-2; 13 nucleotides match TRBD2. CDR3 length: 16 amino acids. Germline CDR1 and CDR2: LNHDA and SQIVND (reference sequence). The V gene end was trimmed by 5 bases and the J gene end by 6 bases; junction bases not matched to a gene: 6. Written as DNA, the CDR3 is TGTGCCAGTAGTCCTCGGACTAGCGGGAGCGCCGGGGAGCTGTTTTTT. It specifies CASSPRTSGSAGELFF. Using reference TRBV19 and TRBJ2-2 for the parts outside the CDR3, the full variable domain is DGGITQSPKYLFRKEGQNVTLSCEQNLNHDAMYWYRQDPGQGLRLIYYSQIVNDFQKGDIAEGYSVSREKKESFPLTVTSAQKNPTAFYLCASSPRTSGSAGELFFGEGSRLTVL.

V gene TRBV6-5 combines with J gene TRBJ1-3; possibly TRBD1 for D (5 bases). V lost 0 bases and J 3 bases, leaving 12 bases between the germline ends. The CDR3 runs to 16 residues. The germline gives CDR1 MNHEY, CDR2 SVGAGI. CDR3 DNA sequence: TGTGCCAGCAGTTACTCGACCCTTGACAGTGGAAACACCATATATTTT. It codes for CASSYSTLDSGNTIYF.

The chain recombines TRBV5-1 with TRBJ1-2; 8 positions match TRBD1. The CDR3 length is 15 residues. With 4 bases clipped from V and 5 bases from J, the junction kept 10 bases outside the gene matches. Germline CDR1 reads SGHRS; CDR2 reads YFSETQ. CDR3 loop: CASSRRQGAQYGYTF. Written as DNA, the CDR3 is TGCGCCAGCAGCCGCAGGCAGGGGGCGCAGTATGGCTACACCTTC.